The next 13 T cell receptor beta chains were all read from a single sample in a study of T-cell reconstitution after alpha-beta-depleted transplantation in children. TCRbeta library construction was performed incorporating unique molecular identifiers. TCRdb fed the PCR reads into MiXCR, producing one record per CDR3 protein. The sample lists about a million distinct CDR3 sequences, 25% to 30% seen once, with roughly 27% in the top ten. The sample here was PBMCs, mostly from graft donor cells, taken 360 days after TCRalphabeta/CD19-depleted stem cell transplant. These receptor sequences come from a boy under three years old who had a stem cell transplant for SCID, so the T cells may come from the graft donor.

This clonotype has more than one count but fewer than ten. This rearrangement joins TRBV18 to TRBJ2-4; 7 nucleotides match TRBD1. CDR1 KGHSH and CDR2 LQKENI come from the germline V gene. Unmatched junction bases numbered 5, after V lost 6 bases and J lost 6 bases. This CDR3 region has 13 residues. CDR3 in amino acids: CASSRGQRNIQYF. The CDR3 DNA follows: TGTGCCAGCTCCAGGGGACAGAGAAACATTCAGTACTTC.

In this sample, this clonotype turned up a few times. V and J are TRBV5-1 and TRBJ1-6; D is unclear. V was pared by 0 bases and J by 6 bases, with 10 bases between. Germline V gene sequence: CDR1 SGHRS, CDR2 YFSETQ. This CDR3 comprises 15 residues. CDR3 sequence reads: CASSLAGVSNSPLHF. The CDR3 region has the DNA TGCGCCAGCAGCTTGGCCGGGGTTTCTAATTCACCCCTCCACTTT.

This clonotype was detected only a few times. V and J are TRBV14 and TRBJ1-6; D is unclear. The CDR3 consists of 12 residues. CDR1 SGHDN and CDR2 FVKESK come from the germline V gene. Trimming stripped 0 bases from V and 9 bases from J, with 3 bases between. In nucleotides, the CDR3 is TGTGCCAGCAGCCAAGATCGTTCACCCCTCCACTTT. Its protein is CASSQDRSPLHF.

This sequence joins TRBV10-2 and TRBJ1-5; no definite D call. V was clipped by 6 bases and J by 1 base, with 10 bases between them. This CDR3 is built from 14 residues. CDR1 and CDR2 from the germline V gene are WSHSY and SAAADI. DNA of the CDR3: TGCGCCAGCAGGAAGGTCGGGAGCAATCAGCCCCAGCATTTT. This gives the protein CASRKVGSNQPQHF.

This clonotype was found a few times. This chain joins TRBV5-6 and TRBJ2-1, with D possibly being TRBD1 or TRBD2 (5 bases each). CDR3 length: 16 amino acids. V lost 4 bases and J lost 0, with 14 bases in between. Germline V gene sequence: CDR1 SGHDT, CDR2 YYEEEE. In nucleotides, the CDR3 is TGTGCCAGCAGCCTTATGAGGGGTAGCTCCTACAATGAGCAGTTCTTC. This encodes CASSLMRGSSYNEQFF.

This clonotype was found a few times. The V call is TRBV10-3, the J call TRBJ2-5, with a tentative D call TRBD2 (5 bases). Germline CDR1 reads ENHRY; CDR2 reads SYGVKD. Trimming removed 0 bases at V and 4 bases at J, with 12 bases between. The CDR3 has 15 residues. The DNA of the CDR3 is TGTGCCATCAGTGAGTCGTCCAAGGACTCAGAGACCCAGTACTTC. This gives the protein CAISESSKDSETQYF.

The gene calls are TRBV12-3 or TRBV12-4 and TRBJ2-3; tentative D call: TRBD1 (5 bases). The CDR3 spans 13 residues. The V end lost 7 bases, the J end lost 2 bases, and 10 bases lay between the germline ends. This CDR3 reads CASTRQITDTQYF. The CDR3 DNA reads TGTGCCAGCACCCGACAGATCACAGATACGCAGTATTTT.

The chain couples TRBV2 to TRBJ2-1, with D possibly matching TRBD1 (6 bases). The CDR3 sequence is 12 residues long. Germline CDR1 SNHLY, CDR2 FYNNEI. With 6 bases removed from V and 15 bases from J, the gap between germline ends came to 18 bases. The CDR3, as DNA: TGTGCCAGCAGGGCACGACAGGACGACTCGTTCTTC. Translating it yields CASRARQDDSFF.

The table lists this clonotype with a few counts. This chain uses TRBV20-1 with TRBJ2-2, with TRBD2 identical over 9 bases. The CDR3 length is 14 residues. Germline V gene sequence: CDR1 DFQATT, CDR2 SNEGSKA (reference sequence). Trimming took 6 bases from V and 6 from J; bases not matched to a gene: 8. The DNA for the CDR3 is TGCAGTGCCCCGACTAGCGGAGTTTCCGGGGAGCTGTTTTTT. Its translation: CSAPTSGVSGELFF.

The chain recombines TRBV9 with TRBJ2-5; 9 bases match TRBD1. The V segment lost 2 bases and the J segment 5 bases; nucleotides outside the gene matches: 4. CDR1 is SGDLS and CDR2 is YYNGEE in the germline V gene. The CDR3 sequence is 14 residues long. The CDR3 spells CASSVTGGMETQYF. The CDR3 DNA reads as TGTGCCAGCAGCGTGACAGGGGGTATGGAGACCCAGTACTTC.

The chain links TRBV12-3 or TRBV12-4 to TRBJ2-5; possibly TRBD2 for D (5 bases). The CDR3 contains 14 residues. V lost 1 base, J lost 5 bases, and 11 bases lay in between. DNA for the CDR3: TGTGCCAGCAGTTTAGACGGGAAAAGGGAGACCCAGTACTTC. Protein product: CASSLDGKRETQYF.

This clonotype was recorded a few times. The chain couples TRBV7-8 to TRBJ1-6; D is perhaps TRBD1 (5 bases). V lost 4 bases and J 1 base, leaving 17 bases between the germline ends. Germline CDR1 reads SGHVS; CDR2 reads FQNEAQ. This CDR3 contains 18 residues. Written as DNA, the CDR3 is TGTGCCAGCAGCTCTACCCAGGGTGGTTGGTCCTATAATTCACCCCTCCACTTT. Translated, it gives CASSSTQGGWSYNSPLHF.

V is TRBV7-2 and J is TRBJ2-7; D gene uncertain. The V gene's germline CDR1 is SGHTA and CDR2 FQGNSA. This CDR3 region has 15 residues. The V end was cut by 3 bases, the J end by 0 bases, with 12 bases between. CDR3 DNA sequence: TGTGCCAGCAGCTTTGCGCCTGTGAGCTCCTACGAGCAGTACTTC. The encoded protein is CASSFAPVSSYEQYF.